This TCR beta chain is from a study of T cells in Graves' hyperthyroidism and ophthalmopathy. Notes on the study in general: The model predicted ophthalmopathy a median approximately seven months before onset. Ophthalmopathy stood apart from stable hyperthyroidism in a 13 V-J model. Most clonotypes expanded in thyroid above 0.001 were likewise present in blood.

The patients, who ranged from 18 to 65 in age, presented with newly diagnosed hyperthyroidism lasting under 2 months. There are many counts of this clonotype. Antigen: not known. This CDR3 is built from 14 residues. Trimming cost V 0 bases and J 4 bases, with 10 bases left between them. CDR1 and CDR2 from the germline V gene are DFQATT and SNEGSKA (reference sequence). From RNA transcripts, TCR beta CDR3 regions were amplified. In the first-round RT-PCR of the TCR CDR3, the HTBI primer set was used. MiXCR was run by TCRdb on the multiplex PCR reads, yielding one entry per CDR3 protein. This sample has 100,000 to 140,000 distinct CDR3 sequences; approximately 15% occur once, and the top ten carry 35% to 50%.

The sample consisted of blood. The chain couples TRBV20-1 to TRBJ2-1, with D unresolved. This TCR was sampled from a woman aged 45-65 years with Graves' hyperthyroidism. The CDR3 sequence: CSARDLSAYNEQFF. CDR3 nucleotides: TGCAGTGCTAGAGATCTCAGCGCTTACAATGAGCAGTTCTTC.